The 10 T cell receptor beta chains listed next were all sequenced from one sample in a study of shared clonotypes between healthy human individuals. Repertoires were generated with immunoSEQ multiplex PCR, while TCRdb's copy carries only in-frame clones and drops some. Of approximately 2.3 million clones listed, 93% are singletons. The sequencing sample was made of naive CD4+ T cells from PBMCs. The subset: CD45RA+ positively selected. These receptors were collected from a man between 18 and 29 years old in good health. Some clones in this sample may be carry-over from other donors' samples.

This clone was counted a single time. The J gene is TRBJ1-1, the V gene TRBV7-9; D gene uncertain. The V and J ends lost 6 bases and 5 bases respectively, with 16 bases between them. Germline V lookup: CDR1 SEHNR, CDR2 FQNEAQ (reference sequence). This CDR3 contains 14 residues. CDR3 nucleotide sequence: TGTGCCAGCAGATCTATCGCGGGAGGTACTGAAGCTTTCTTT. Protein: CASRSIAGGTEAFF.

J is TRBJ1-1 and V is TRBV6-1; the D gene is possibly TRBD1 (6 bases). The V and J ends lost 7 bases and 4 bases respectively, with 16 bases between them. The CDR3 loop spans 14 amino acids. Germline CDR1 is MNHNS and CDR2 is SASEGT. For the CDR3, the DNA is TGTGCCAGCAATTACCAAGCGGGGGCCACTGAAGCTTTCTTT. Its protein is CASNYQAGATEAFF.

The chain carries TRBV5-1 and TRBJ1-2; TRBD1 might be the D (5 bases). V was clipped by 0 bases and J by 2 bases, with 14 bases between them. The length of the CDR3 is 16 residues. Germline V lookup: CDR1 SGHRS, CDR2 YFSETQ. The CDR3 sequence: CASSLDPGTTNYGYTF. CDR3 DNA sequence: TGCGCCAGCAGCTTGGATCCCGGGACCACGAACTATGGCTACACCTTC.

CDR3 sequence (DNA): TGCAGCGTTGGGCAGGGGAGAACAGATACGCAGTATTTT. Protein product: CSVGQGRTDTQYF. The chain uses TRBV29-1 and TRBJ2-3; D may be TRBD1 (6 bases). V was cut by 4 bases and J by 3 bases, with 11 bases left in between. This CDR3 has 13 amino acids. The germline gives CDR1 SQVTM, CDR2 ANQGSEA.

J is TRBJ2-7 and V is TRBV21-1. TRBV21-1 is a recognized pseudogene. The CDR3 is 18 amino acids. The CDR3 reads CASSRNGVPGCDPYEQYF. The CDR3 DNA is TGTGCCAGCAGCAGAAACGGGGTGCCAGGGTGCGACCCCTACGAGCAGTACTTC.

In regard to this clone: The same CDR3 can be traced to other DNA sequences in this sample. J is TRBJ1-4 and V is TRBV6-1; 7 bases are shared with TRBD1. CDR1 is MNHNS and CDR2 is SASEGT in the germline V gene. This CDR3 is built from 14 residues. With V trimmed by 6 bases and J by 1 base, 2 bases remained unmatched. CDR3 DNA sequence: TGTGCCAGCAGAGACAGGGTAACTAATGAAAAACTGTTTTTT. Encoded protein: CASRDRVTNEKLFF.

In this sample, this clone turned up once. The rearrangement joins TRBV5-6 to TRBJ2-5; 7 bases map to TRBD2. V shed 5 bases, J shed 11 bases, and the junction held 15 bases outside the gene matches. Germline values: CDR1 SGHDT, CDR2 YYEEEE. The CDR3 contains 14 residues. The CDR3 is CASRGWASGREQYF. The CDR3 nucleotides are TGTGCCAGCAGGGGTTGGGCTAGCGGAAGGGAGCAGTACTTC.

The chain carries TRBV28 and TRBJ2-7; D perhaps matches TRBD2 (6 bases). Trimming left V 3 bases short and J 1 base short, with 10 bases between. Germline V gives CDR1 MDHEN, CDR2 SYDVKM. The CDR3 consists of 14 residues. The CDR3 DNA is TGTGCCAGCAGTTTCGTAGCGGATTCCTACGAGCAGTACTTC. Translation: CASSFVADSYEQYF.

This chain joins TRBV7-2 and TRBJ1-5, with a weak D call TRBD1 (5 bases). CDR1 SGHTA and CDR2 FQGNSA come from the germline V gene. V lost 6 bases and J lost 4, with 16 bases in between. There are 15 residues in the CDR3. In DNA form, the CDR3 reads TGTGCCAGCAGTCTCTTATCCAGGGAGAATCAGCCCCAGCATTTT. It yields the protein CASSLLSRENQPQHF.

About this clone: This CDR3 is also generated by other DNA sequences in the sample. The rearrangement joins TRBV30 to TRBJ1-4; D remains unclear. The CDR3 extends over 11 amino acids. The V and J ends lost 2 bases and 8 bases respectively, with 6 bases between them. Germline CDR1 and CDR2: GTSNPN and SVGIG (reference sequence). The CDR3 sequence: CAWSSQEKLFF. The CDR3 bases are TGTGCCTGGAGTTCCCAGGAAAAACTGTTTTTT.